This T cell receptor (beta chain) emerged from a study of CD8+ T cells in alopecia areata. Study information: Twice a day, 5 to 10 mg of oral tofacitinib was administered to treated patients. Affected scalp percentage gauged treated patients' severity.

Documented treatment: oral pan-JAK inhibitor, 5-10 mg twice daily. Germline V gives CDR1 GTSNPN, CDR2 SVGIG (reference sequence). The CDR3 extends over 14 amino acids. V was trimmed by 0 bases and J by 2 bases, leaving 7 bases between them. The sequencing template was cDNA reverse transcribed from extracted RNA. The data were produced by immunoSEQ multiplex PCR, yet TCRdb's version contains in-frame clones alone and is incomplete. The table lists around 150,000 clones, 60% to 75% of them singletons. The sequence came from a human donor with alopecia areata. The sequencing here drew on CD4+ T cells sorted from blood, taken at week 24, from a patient treated with tofacitinib. V and J are TRBV30 and TRBJ2-2; unclear D gene. The chain's CDR3 is CAWSVTINTGELFF. Here the CDR3 DNA reads TGTGCCTGGAGTGTAACTATAAACACCGGGGAGCTGTTTTTT.